A selection of T cell receptor beta chains follows, all from one sample in a study of CD8+CD57+ T cells in acquired aplastic anemia. TCRdb re-analysed the reads in MiXCR, keeping a single row per CDR3 protein. The data hold some 240,000 distinct CDR3 sequences, with about a third observed a single time. The sequencing sample was made of sorted CD4+, CD8+, or CD8+CD57+ T cells (not recorded which) from PBMCs. All receptors derive from a human donor in good health, serving as a control. The CDR3 runs from the conserved cysteine through the conserved F or W. D genes are given only for firm matches. Only some rows state a clone size, as once, few, many or a class for expanded clones.

CAISQGLSYEQYF	TGTGCCATATCCCAGGGGTTATCCTACGAGCAGTACTTC	.	TRBJ2-7	.	TRBV10-3
CASSMYRVRTGELFF	TGTGCCAGTAGTATGTACAGGGTGCGCACCGGGGAGCTGTTTTTT	many	TRBJ2-2	.	TRBV19
CASSRPDGTDTQYF	TGCGCCAGCAGCCGGCCAGACGGCACAGATACGCAGTATTTT	many	TRBJ2-3	.	TRBV5-1
CASSLLGGANVLTF	TGTGCCAGCAGCTTACTAGGTGGGGCCAACGTCCTGACTTTC	.	TRBJ2-6	.	TRBV7-2
CASSLAPGSEQFF	TGTGCCAGCAGTTTAGCGCCAGGGAGTGAGCAGTTCTTC	many	TRBJ2-1	.	TRBV12-3/TRBV12-4
CASTTGTNSPLHF	TGTGCCAGCACGACAGGGACTAATTCACCCCTCCACTTT	.	TRBJ1-6	TRBD1	TRBV6-1
CASSLDGGRPQHF	TGTGCCAGCAGCTTAGACGGTGGAAGGCCCCAGCATTTT	.	TRBJ1-5	.	TRBV7-2
CASSPGVGSPLHF	TGTGCCAGCAGCCCAGGGGTAGGGTCACCCCTCCACTTT	.	TRBJ1-6	.	TRBV7-3
CASSLAGGPNTQYF	TGTGCCAGCAGCTTAGCGGGGGGGCCAAATACGCAGTATTTT	many	TRBJ2-3	.	TRBV7-2
CASSGRGQPYTEAFF	TGTGCCAGTAGTGGCAGGGGACAGCCGTACACTGAAGCTTTCTTT	many	TRBJ1-1	TRBD1	TRBV19
CASSLGTEQYF	TGTGCCAGCAGCTTAGGGACCGAGCAGTACTTC	many	TRBJ2-7	.	TRBV7-2
CASNPRDSFSFEGYTF	TGTGCCAGCAACCCCCGGGACAGTTTCAGCTTTGAGGGCTACACCTTC	few	TRBJ1-2	TRBD1	TRBV6-1
CASSFDPSYEQYF	TGTGCCAGCAGCTTCGACCCATCCTACGAGCAGTACTTC	many	TRBJ2-7	.	TRBV5-5
CSARDRGTWYF	TGCAGTGCTAGGGACAGGGGGACGTGGTACTTC	once	TRBJ2-7	TRBD1	TRBV20-1
CATSRDRVNEQYF	TGTGCCACCAGCCGGGACAGGGTCAACGAGCAGTACTTC	.	TRBJ2-7	TRBD1	TRBV15
CASSEGGGAEYEQYF	TGCGCCAGCAGTGAGGGGGGGGGCGCCGAGTACGAGCAGTACTTC	.	TRBJ2-7	.	TRBV10-2
CAWRGDAYQETQYF	TGTGCCTGGAGGGGAGACGCGTACCAAGAGACCCAGTACTTC	.	TRBJ2-5	.	TRBV30
CASSLGTNANTGELFF	TGCGCCAGCAGCTTGGGGACAAACGCGAACACCGGGGAGCTGTTTTTT	few	TRBJ2-2	.	TRBV5-1
CATFRATEAFF	TGTGCCACGTTCCGGGCGACTGAAGCTTTCTTT	few	TRBJ1-1	.	TRBV6-1
CASSPREPPGVDTQYF	TGTGCCAGCTCACCACGTGAGCCTCCGGGGGTGGATACGCAGTATTTT	.	TRBJ2-3	.	TRBV25-1
CASSALHRIQETQYF	TGTGCCAGTAGTGCCCTTCACAGAATCCAAGAGACCCAGTACTTC	many	TRBJ2-5	.	TRBV19
CASRPNYRVGQETQYF	TGTGCCAGCAGGCCAAACTACAGGGTCGGTCAAGAGACCCAGTACTTC	many	TRBJ2-5	.	TRBV7-6
CASSYALAGGQETQYF	TGTGCCAGCAGTTACGCACTAGCGGGAGGGCAAGAGACCCAGTACTTC	many	TRBJ2-5	TRBD2	TRBV6-5
CAITGQGLSYEQYF	TGTGCCATCACTGGACAGGGACTTTCCTACGAGCAGTACTTC	.	TRBJ2-7	TRBD1	TRBV10-3
CASTPDSNTEAFF	TGTGCCAGCACCCCGGACAGCAACACTGAAGCTTTCTTT	many	TRBJ1-1	.	TRBV2
CASSETGGEKLFF	TGTGCCAGTAGCGAGACAGGGGGGGAAAAACTGTTTTTT	.	TRBJ1-4	TRBD1	TRBV19
CASRPPAGLVGELFF	TGCGCCAGCAGACCCCCGGCCGGGCTGGTCGGGGAGCTGTTTTTT	once	TRBJ2-2	.	TRBV5-1
CASSAGTYSNQPQHF	TGTGCCAGCAGCGCTGGGACGTATAGCAATCAGCCCCAGCATTTT	many	TRBJ1-5	.	TRBV9
CASSEALQGQRSNTEAFF	TGTGCCAGCAGTGAAGCGCTTCAAGGACAGAGATCGAACACTGAAGCTTTCTTT	many	TRBJ1-1	.	TRBV2
CASSAGNTEAFF	TGCGCCAGCAGCGCAGGGAACACTGAAGCTTTCTTT	.	TRBJ1-1	.	TRBV10-1
CATRMGLSSYEQYF	TGTGCCACCCGAATGGGGTTAAGTTCCTACGAGCAGTACTTC	many	TRBJ2-7	.	TRBV6-1
CASSVGTRHFITDTQYF	TGTGCCAGCAGCGTAGGTACCAGACACTTTATCACAGATACGCAGTATTTT	many	TRBJ2-3	.	TRBV9
CASSPWRGDQETQYF	TGCGCCAGCAGCCCCTGGAGGGGGGACCAAGAGACCCAGTACTTC	.	TRBJ2-5	.	TRBV5-1
CASSHHLKTSTDTQYF	TGCGCCAGCAGCCATCACTTAAAAACTAGCACAGATACGCAGTATTTT	many	TRBJ2-3	.	TRBV4-1
CASRTEGQLSGYTF	TGTGCCAGCAGGACTGAAGGACAGTTGAGTGGCTACACCTTC	.	TRBJ1-2	.	TRBV6-1
CAISESRADRASGNTIYF	TGTGCCATCAGTGAGTCGAGGGCGGACAGGGCAAGCGGAAACACCATATATTTT	many	TRBJ1-3	TRBD1	TRBV10-3
CSARVGSGRGAYEQYF	TGCAGTGCTAGAGTCGGTAGCGGGAGGGGGGCCTACGAGCAGTACTTC	many	TRBJ2-7	TRBD2	TRBV20-1
CASSRAAGGHNEQFF	TGTGCCAGCAGCCGGGCGGCGGGGGGTCACAATGAGCAGTTCTTC	.	TRBJ2-1	TRBD2	TRBV3-1
CASSLQGRLNTEAFF	TGTGCCAGCAGTTTACAGGGTCGGTTGAACACTGAAGCTTTCTTT	once	TRBJ1-1	.	TRBV2
CASSATWVGGTEAFF	TGTGCCAGCAGTGCCACCTGGGTGGGGGGCACTGAAGCTTTCTTT	many	TRBJ1-1	.	TRBV2
CSAPERLQEQYF	TGCAGTGCCCCCGAAAGACTTCAAGAGCAGTACTTC	.	TRBJ2-7	.	TRBV20-1
CASSVSRVGSSGANVLTF	TGTGCCAGCAGTGTATCCAGGGTGGGGAGCTCTGGGGCCAACGTCCTGACTTTC	many	TRBJ2-6	.	TRBV2
CASSFDTGLRGYTF	TGTGCCAGCAGCTTCGACACAGGGTTGCGCGGCTACACCTTC	.	TRBJ1-2	.	TRBV5-6
CASSRTGIEAFF	TGTGCCAGCAGCCGGACAGGGATTGAAGCTTTCTTT	many	TRBJ1-1	TRBD1	TRBV12-3/TRBV12-4
CASSPRLAGGLNNEQFF	TGTGCCAGCAGCCCTAGACTAGCGGGAGGATTAAACAATGAGCAGTTCTTC	.	TRBJ2-1	TRBD2	TRBV3-1
CASSFPMGEQYF	TGTGCCAGCAGTTTTCCCATGGGGGAGCAGTACTTC	many	TRBJ2-7	.	TRBV12-3/TRBV12-4
CASSNPTSVHEQYF	TGTGCCAGCAGTAACCCCACTAGCGTCCATGAGCAGTATTTT	.	TRBJ2-3	TRBD2	TRBV2